The next 24 T cell receptor beta chains were all read from a single sample in a study of identical twins. Each CDR3 protein is one row after TCRdb ran MiXCR on the 5' RACE reads. The sample lists roughly 260,000 distinct CDR3 sequences, 7.5% occurring once. The data were also submitted as part of a second study, on yellow fever vaccine responses in identical twins.

Sequencing was done on a sample of CD8+ T cells sorted from blood. The origin of the receptors is a young woman in good health.

This clonotype was seen only a few times. J is TRBJ2-7 and V is TRBV25-1; 12 nucleotides agree with TRBD2. V trimming: 1 base; J trimming: 2 bases; junction bases outside the gene matches: 6. This CDR3 has 17 amino acids. Germline V gives CDR1 MGHDK, CDR2 SYGVNS. The CDR3 region has the DNA TGTGCCAGCAGTGAATGGAGCGGACTAGCGGGGACCTACGAGCAGTACTTC. Its protein is CASSEWSGLAGTYEQYF.

This clonotype was detected ten times or more. The chain employs TRBV11-2 and TRBJ2-7, with 7 bases aligning to TRBD1. Losses at the gene ends were 0 bases for V and 3 bases for J; bases not matched to a gene: 2. Germline V CDR1 and CDR2: SGHAT, FQNNGV. CDR3 length: 14 amino acids. The CDR3 is CASSLEHRGYEQYV. The CDR3 DNA reads as TGTGCCAGCAGCTTAGAGCACAGGGGCTACGAGCAGTACGTC.

The chain employs TRBV6-2 or TRBV6-3 and TRBJ1-1, with D uncertain. The germline V gene encodes CDR1 MNHEY and CDR2 SVGEGT. This CDR3 comprises 17 residues. Between the trimmed V and J ends, which lost 6 bases and 0 bases, there was a span of 20 bases. The CDR3 bases are TGTGCCAGCAGAAATACCTACTGGAGGGTGATGAACACTGAAGCTTTCTTT. Its translation is CASRNTYWRVMNTEAFF.

This chain joins TRBV9 and TRBJ1-2, with D possibly TRBD1 on 6 matching bases. Trimming took off 4 bases at V and 4 bases at J, with 20 bases between the two ends. The CDR3 is 16 amino acids. Germline values: CDR1 SGDLS, CDR2 YYNGEE. As DNA, the CDR3 is TGTGCCAGCAGCTTACAGGGAATTCAGGGTGGCTATGGCTACACCTTC. Protein: CASSLQGIQGGYGYTF. Full variable domain (remainder filled in from reference TRBV9 and TRBJ1-2): DSGVTQTPKHLITATGQRVTLRCSPRSGDLSVYWYQQSLDQGLQFLIQYYNGEERAKGNILERFSAQQFPDLHSELNLSSLELGDSALYFCASSLQGIQGGYGYTFGSGTRLTVV.

This clonotype was seen at least ten times. The chain recombines TRBV10-2 with TRBJ2-7; TRBD1 matches at 8 bases. Germline-derived CDR1 and CDR2 are WSHSY and SAAADI. CDR3 size: 15 residues. Germline trimming cut 3 bases from V and 6 bases from J; bases unmatched to any gene: 10. The CDR3 here is CASSDSGTGASEQYV. The CDR3 region has the DNA TGCGCCAGCAGTGATTCAGGGACAGGTGCCAGCGAGCAGTACGTC.

This clonotype appeared many times. The V call is TRBV7-8, the J call TRBJ2-7, with 9 bases lining up with TRBD2. CDR3 length: 15 amino acids. Trimming removed 5 bases from V and 0 bases from J; junction bases left unmatched: 5. Germline CDR1 and CDR2: SGHVS and FQNEAQ. Here the CDR3 DNA reads TGTGCCAGCAGCGTTCTAGCGGGGAGCTCCTACGAGCAGTACGTC. Its translation: CASSVLAGSSYEQYV.

The chain links TRBV3-1 to TRBJ2-1, with TRBD2 matching 8 bases. Losses at the gene ends were 4 bases for V and 0 bases for J; bases not matched to a gene: 11. Germline lookup yields CDR1 LGHDT and CDR2 YNNKEL (reference sequence). The CDR3 is made up of 18 amino acids. This CDR3 reads CASSLLAGTSLSYNEQFF. CDR3 nucleotides: TGTGCCAGCAGCCTTTTAGCGGGAACCAGCCTCTCCTACAATGAGCAGTTCTTC.

This clonotype was counted only a few times. The rearrangement joins TRBV20-1 to TRBJ2-1, with D tentatively TRBD2 (6 bases). The CDR3 sequence is 13 residues long. Germline lookup yields CDR1 DFQATT and CDR2 SNEGSKA (reference sequence). Trimming removed 4 bases from V and 6 bases from J, with 13 bases in between. The CDR3 region is CSANYGGINEQFF. The CDR3, as DNA: TGCAGTGCTAACTACGGGGGTATCAATGAGCAGTTCTTC.

The chain uses TRBV25-1 and TRBJ1-5, with no clear D. CDR1 and CDR2 from the germline V gene are MGHDK and SYGVNS. The CDR3 loop spans 14 amino acids. The V end was cut by 2 bases, the J end by 3 bases, with 8 bases between. CDR3 protein: CASSERWVNQPQHF. The CDR3 bases are TGTGCCAGCAGTGAACGGTGGGTCAATCAGCCCCAGCATTTT.

This clonotype has at least ten counts. The rearrangement uses TRBV25-1 and TRBJ1-5; no reliable D call. The CDR3 has 8 amino acids. Between the trimmed V and J ends, which lost 11 bases and 9 bases, there was a span of 5 bases. Germline V gene lookup returns CDR1 MGHDK and CDR2 SYGVNS. CDR3 DNA: TGTGCCGATTGGCCCCAGCATTTT. Translation gives CADWPQHF. The whole variable domain, remainder taken from reference TRBV25-1 and TRBJ1-5, is EADIYQTPRYLVIGTGKKITLECSQTMGHDKMYWYQQDPGMELHLIHYSYGVNSTEKGDLSSESTVSRIRTEHFPLTLESARPSHTSQYLCADWPQHFGDGTRLSIL.

This clonotype was counted ten times or more. The chain carries TRBV28 and TRBJ2-1; 8 bases are shared with TRBD2. The CDR3 consists of 15 residues. With 3 bases clipped from V and 6 bases from J, the junction kept 7 bases outside the gene matches. The germline V gene encodes CDR1 MDHEN and CDR2 SYDVKM. CDR3 in DNA: TGTGCCAGCAGTTTCCGGACTAGCTCCAGCAATGAGCAGTTCTTC. Protein: CASSFRTSSSNEQFF.

This clonotype occurred a few times. The chain couples TRBV5-6 to TRBJ1-1; D gene uncertain. The CDR3 loop spans 14 amino acids. CDR1 and CDR2 from the germline V gene are SGHDT and YYEEEE. V was shortened by 1 base and J by 1 base, with 8 bases between the two germline ends. CDR3 protein: CASSLIAGNTEAFF. In DNA form, the CDR3 reads TGTGCCAGCAGCTTGATAGCCGGGAACACTGAAGCTTTCTTT.

This clonotype was detected a few times. The chain links TRBV14 to TRBJ2-3; the match to TRBD2 covers 11 bases. Germline CDR1 SGHDN, CDR2 FVKESK. The CDR3 is 16 amino acids. Trimming at V came to 4 bases and at J to 5 bases, leaving 8 bases not matched to a gene. The CDR3 sequence: CASSPGLAGLLDTQYF. The DNA for the CDR3 is TGTGCCAGCAGCCCCGGACTAGCGGGCCTCTTAGATACGCAGTATTTT.

Many counts were recorded for this clonotype. This chain uses TRBV7-9 with TRBJ2-1; tentatively, D is TRBD2 (5 bases). CDR1 and CDR2 (germline): SEHNR, FQNEAQ (reference sequence). V lost 1 base and J 7 bases, leaving 14 bases between the germline ends. This CDR3 has 15 residues. The CDR3 coding sequence is TGTGCCAGCAGCTTAGATTACCGAGCGGATAATGAGCAGTTCTTC. It specifies CASSLDYRADNEQFF.

Only a few counts were recorded for this clonotype. The gene calls are TRBV5-5 and TRBJ2-7; D call uncertain. This CDR3 has 14 amino acids. V was clipped by 4 bases and J by 2 bases, with 13 bases between them. Germline V gene data show CDR1 as SGHKS and CDR2 as YYEKEE (reference sequence). The CDR3 DNA sequence: TGTGCCAGCAGCGAAGACCTAGGGACCTACGAGCAGTACTTC. This translates into CASSEDLGTYEQYF.

V is TRBV14 and J is TRBJ1-1, with TRBD1 as a possible D gene (5 bases). This CDR3 region has 13 residues. Germline CDR1 and CDR2: SGHDN and FVKESK. Trimming took 1 base from V and 6 from J, leaving 9 bases between them. DNA of the CDR3: TGTGCCAGCAGCCAAGTTCCGGGGGCTGAAGCTTTCTTT. Amino acids: CASSQVPGAEAFF. Variable domain in full (rest from reference TRBV14 and TRBJ1-1): EAGVTQFPSHSVIEKGQTVTLRCDPISGHDNLYWYRRVMGKEIKFLLHFVKESKQDESGMPNNRFLAERTGGTYSTLKVQPAELEDSGVYFCASSQVPGAEAFFGQGTRLTVV.

This clonotype appeared a few times. V and J are TRBV6-1 and TRBJ2-3; 8 bases are a match to TRBD2. V was clipped by 6 bases and J by 2 bases; unmatched bases: 4. The CDR3 runs to 14 residues. Per germline, CDR1 MNHNS and CDR2 SASEGT. In nucleotides, the CDR3 is TGTGCCAGCAGAGGACTAGCAGACACAGATACGCAGTATTTT. It is translated as CASRGLADTDTQYF.

The CDR3 DNA sequence: TGTGCCAGCGCGAGTAATCACGAGCAGTACTTC. Protein sequence: CASASNHEQYF. V usage is TRBV28 and J usage is TRBJ2-7; no clear D. CDR3 length: 11 residues. With 8 bases removed from V and 5 bases from J, the gap between germline ends came to 10 bases. Germline V gives CDR1 MDHEN, CDR2 SYDVKM.

This clonotype was counted many times. This chain uses TRBV2 with TRBJ2-7; TRBD2 agrees at 9 bases. The CDR3 extends over 16 amino acids. With V trimmed by 1 base and J by 4 bases, 8 bases remained unmatched. Per germline, CDR1 SNHLY and CDR2 FYNNEI. CDR3 loop: CASSEELAGRGYEQYF. The CDR3 DNA follows: TGTGCCAGCAGTGAAGAGCTAGCGGGAAGAGGGTACGAGCAGTACTTC.

This clonotype was counted only a few times. The chain uses TRBV27 and TRBJ2-7; TRBD1 aligns across 8 bases. The CDR3 sequence is 14 residues long. The V gene's germline CDR1 is MNHEY and CDR2 SMNVEV (reference sequence). Losses at the gene ends were 6 bases for V and 5 bases for J; bases not matched to a gene: 9. The CDR3 sequence: CASSPTGVLDEQYF. The CDR3 bases are TGTGCCAGCAGCCCGACAGGGGTTTTGGACGAGCAGTACTTC.

This clonotype occurred a few times. The chain couples TRBV27 to TRBJ2-2; the D gene is possibly TRBD2 (6 bases). The ends were cut back, 6 bases at V and 0 bases at J, with 8 bases in the middle. Germline assignment: CDR1 MNHEY and CDR2 SMNVEV (reference sequence). The CDR3 loop spans 14 amino acids. The CDR3: CASRDYTNTGELFF. CDR3 DNA: TGTGCCAGCAGGGACTACACGAACACCGGGGAGCTGTTTTTT.

The chain recombines TRBV4-1 with TRBJ2-5, with TRBD2 identical over 11 bases. The germline V gene encodes CDR1 MGHRA and CDR2 YSYEKL. The CDR3 extends over 16 amino acids. The V gene end was trimmed by 0 bases and the J gene end by 5 bases; junction bases not matched to a gene: 5. The CDR3, as DNA: TGCGCCAGCAGCCAAGATTTAGCGGGGGGGCTGGAGACCCAGTACTTC. Its protein is CASSQDLAGGLETQYF.

The chain uses TRBV27 and TRBJ2-3; 8 nucleotides match TRBD2. Germline V gene lookup returns CDR1 MNHEY and CDR2 SMNVEV (reference sequence). The junction had 11 bases not matched to a gene; V was cut back by 2 bases and J by 4 bases. CDR3 length: 17 amino acids. The CDR3 DNA sequence: TGTGCCAGCAGTTTAAAAAGCGGGAGATCCCCCCCAGATACGCAGTATTTT. This encodes CASSLKSGRSPPDTQYF.

In this sample, this clonotype turned up many times. This chain's CDR3 is CASSGGQGIGEAFF. CDR3 DNA sequence: TGCGCCAGCAGCGGAGGACAGGGAATTGGTGAAGCTTTCTTT. This chain joins TRBV5-1 and TRBJ1-1, with TRBD1 identical over 8 bases. V gave up 4 bases and J gave up 7 bases; unmatched junction bases: 9. Per germline, CDR1 SGHRS and CDR2 YFSETQ. The CDR3 runs 14 residues.